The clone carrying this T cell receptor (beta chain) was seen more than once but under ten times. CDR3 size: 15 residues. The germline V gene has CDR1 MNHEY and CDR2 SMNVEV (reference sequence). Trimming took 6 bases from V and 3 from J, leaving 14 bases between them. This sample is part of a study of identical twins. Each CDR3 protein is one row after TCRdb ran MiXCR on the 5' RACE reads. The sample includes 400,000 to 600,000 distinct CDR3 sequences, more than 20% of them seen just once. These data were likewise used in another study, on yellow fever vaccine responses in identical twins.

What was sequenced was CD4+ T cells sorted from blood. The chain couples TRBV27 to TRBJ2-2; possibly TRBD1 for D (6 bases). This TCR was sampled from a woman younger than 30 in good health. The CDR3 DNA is TGTGCCAGCAGGATACAGGGAGTCGACACCGGGGAGCTGTTTTTT. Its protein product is CASRIQGVDTGELFF.